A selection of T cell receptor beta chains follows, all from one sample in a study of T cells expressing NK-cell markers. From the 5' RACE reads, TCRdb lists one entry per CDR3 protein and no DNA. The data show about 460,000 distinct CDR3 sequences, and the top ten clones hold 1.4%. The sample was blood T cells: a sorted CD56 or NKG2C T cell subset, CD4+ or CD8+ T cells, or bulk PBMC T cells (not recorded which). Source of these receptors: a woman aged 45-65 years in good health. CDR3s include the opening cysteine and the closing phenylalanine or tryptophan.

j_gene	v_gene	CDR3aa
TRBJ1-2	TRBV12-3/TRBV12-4	CASSLVRQQYGYTF
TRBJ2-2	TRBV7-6	CASSLALPTGGTGELFF
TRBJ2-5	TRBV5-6	CASSFLTGWGQETQYF
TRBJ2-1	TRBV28	CASSSAGVAATYNEQFF
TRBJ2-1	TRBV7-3	CASSLTPSVNNEQFF
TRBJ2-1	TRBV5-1	CASSLTGTRVLNEQFF
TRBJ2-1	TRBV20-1	CSAIPLGGYEQFF
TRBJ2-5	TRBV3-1	CASSFGLDVIETQYF
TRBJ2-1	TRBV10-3	CATGVGLAGSYNEQFF
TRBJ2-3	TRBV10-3	CAITVASGDTQYF